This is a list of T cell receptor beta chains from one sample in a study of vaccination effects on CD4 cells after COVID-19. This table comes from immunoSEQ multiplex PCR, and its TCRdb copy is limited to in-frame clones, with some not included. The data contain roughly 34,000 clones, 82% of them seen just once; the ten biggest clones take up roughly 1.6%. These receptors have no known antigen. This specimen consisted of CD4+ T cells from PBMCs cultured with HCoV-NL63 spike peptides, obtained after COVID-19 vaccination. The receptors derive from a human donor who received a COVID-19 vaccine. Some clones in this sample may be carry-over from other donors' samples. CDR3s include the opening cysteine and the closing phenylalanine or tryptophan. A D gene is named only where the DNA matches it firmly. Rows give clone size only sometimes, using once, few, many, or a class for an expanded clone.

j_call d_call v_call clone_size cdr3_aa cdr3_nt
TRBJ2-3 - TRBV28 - CASSLWGGGADTQYF TGTGCCAGCAGTTTATGGGGGGGTGGCGCAGATACGCAGTATTTT
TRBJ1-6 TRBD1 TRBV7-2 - CASSREQGPPLHF TGTGCCAGCAGCCGCGAACAGGGGCCACCCCTCCACTTT
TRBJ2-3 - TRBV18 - CASSPLGADTDTQYF TGTGCCAGCTCACCACTGGGGGCCGACACAGATACGCAGTATTTT
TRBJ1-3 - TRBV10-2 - CASSEDRVNTIYF TGCGCCAGCAGTGAGGACAGAGTAAACACCATATATTTT
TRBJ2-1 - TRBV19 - CASSIGATYNEQFF TGTGCCAGTAGTATAGGCGCTACCTACAATGAGCAGTTCTTC
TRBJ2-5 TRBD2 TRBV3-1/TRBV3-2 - CASSQGLAGAQETQYF TGTGCCAGCAGCCAAGGCCTAGCGGGGGCACAAGAGACCCAGTACTTC
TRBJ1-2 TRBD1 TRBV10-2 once CASSEGGGQLYGYTF TGCGCCAGCAGTGAGGGAGGGGGACAGTTATATGGCTACACCTTC
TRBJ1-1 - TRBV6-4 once CASSSKVQDLNTEAFF TGTGCCAGCAGTAGTAAGGTCCAGGATTTGAACACTGAAGCTTTCTTT
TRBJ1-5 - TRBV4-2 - CASSQVGQPQHF TGTGCCAGCAGCCAAGTCGGACAGCCCCAGCATTTT
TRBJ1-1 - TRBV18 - CASSLGGEVNTEAFF TGTGCCAGCTCACTGGGGGGCGAGGTGAACACTGAAGCTTTCTTT
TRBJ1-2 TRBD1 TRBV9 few CASSVGPTGILNYGYTF TGTGCCAGCAGCGTAGGCCCGACAGGGATATTGAACTATGGCTACACCTTC
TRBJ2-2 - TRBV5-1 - CASVRPNTGELFF TGCGCCAGTGTTAGACCGAACACCGGGGAGCTGTTTTTT
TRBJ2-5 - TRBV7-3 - CASSLGGLGTQYF TGTGCCAGCAGCTTAGGGGGCCTGGGGACCCAGTACTTC
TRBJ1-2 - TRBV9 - CASSVDVGGGYTF TGTGCCAGCAGCGTAGACGTGGGTGGAGGCTACACCTTC
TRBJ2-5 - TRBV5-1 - CASRRTLAAETQYF TGCGCCAGCAGAAGGACCCTAGCAGCAGAGACCCAGTACTTC
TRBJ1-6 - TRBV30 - CAWSVRFGGTGNSPLHF TGTGCCTGGAGTGTAAGATTTGGGGGTACCGGTAATTCACCCCTCCACTTT
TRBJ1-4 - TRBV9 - CASSEGSITNEKLFF TGTGCCAGCAGCGAGGGGTCCATAACTAATGAAAAACTGTTTTTT
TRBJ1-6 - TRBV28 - CASSLFGGNSPLHF TGTGCCAGCAGTTTATTCGGAGGGAATTCACCCCTCCACTTT
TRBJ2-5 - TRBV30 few CAWTLGRRQETQYF TGTGCCTGGACCTTAGGCCGGAGGCAAGAGACCCAGTACTTC
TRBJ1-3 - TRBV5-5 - CASSFNQGGNTIYF TGTGCCAGCAGCTTTAATCAGGGTGGAAACACCATATATTTT
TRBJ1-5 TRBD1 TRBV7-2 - CASSLGGTANQPQHF TGTGCCAGCAGCTTAGGGGGGACAGCAAATCAGCCCCAGCATTTT
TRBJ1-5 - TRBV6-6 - CASINHLGSNQPQHF TGTGCCAGCATTAACCACTTAGGGAGCAATCAGCCCCAGCATTTT
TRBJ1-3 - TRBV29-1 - CSVDSGSSGNTIYF TGCAGCGTTGATTCCGGTAGCTCTGGAAACACCATATATTTT
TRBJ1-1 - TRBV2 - CASTGLRDTEAFF TGTGCCAGCACCGGACTGAGGGACACTGAAGCTTTCTTT
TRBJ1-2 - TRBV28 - CASSNGGGSYGYTF TGTGCCAGCAGTAACGGAGGGGGTAGCTATGGCTACACCTTC
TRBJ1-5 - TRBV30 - CAWSPKGQSNQPQHF TGTGCCTGGAGCCCGAAAGGACAAAGCAATCAGCCCCAGCATTTT
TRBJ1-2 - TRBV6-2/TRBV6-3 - CASSYGQVSGYTF TGTGCCAGCAGTTACGGGCAGGTCAGCGGCTACACCTTC
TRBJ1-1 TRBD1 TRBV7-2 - CASSLRTGGTEAFF TGTGCCAGCAGCTTAAGGACAGGGGGCACTGAAGCTTTCTTT
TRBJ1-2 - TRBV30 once CAWSVTGYGYTF TGTGCCTGGAGTGTAACAGGGTATGGCTACACCTTC